A selection of T cell receptor beta chains follows, all from one sample in a study of blood T cell repertoires in COVID-19. Clones were sequenced by immunoSEQ multiplex PCR, and TCRdb holds only the in-frame ones, with some missing. The sample has 110,000 to 150,000 clones, just under 80% seen once. The sequenced sample consisted of peripheral blood. The receptor set was obtained from a woman aged 60-70 years with acute or convalescent COVID-19. Each CDR3 is given with its conserved first and last residue. A D gene is named only where the DNA matches it firmly. Only some rows state a clone size, as once, few, many or a class for expanded clones.

d_call j_call v_call clone_size cdr3_nt cdr3_aa
TRBD1 TRBJ1-6 TRBV5-1 - TGCGCCAGCGCCCCGGGACAGGGCAATTCACCCCTCCACTTT CASAPGQGNSPLHF
TRBD2 TRBJ2-1 TRBV6-5 - TGTGCCAGCAACTCGCTAGCGGGGGGATACAATGAGCAGTTCTTC CASNSLAGGYNEQFF
TRBD1 TRBJ1-3 TRBV7-9 - TGTGCCAGCAGGGAGACAGGGGCAGGGGGAAACACCATATATTTT CASRETGAGGNTIYF
- TRBJ1-5 TRBV6-5 - TGTGCCAGCAGTCCTGGACCACAGGGTTATCAGCCCCAGCATTTT CASSPGPQGYQPQHF
- TRBJ1-2 TRBV28 - TGTGCCTGCTCCTCGGGGGGCGGCTATGGCTACACCTTC CACSSGGGYGYTF
- TRBJ1-3 TRBV28 - TGTGCCAGTACAGGGTTAGGGGGAAACACCATATATTTT CASTGLGGNTIYF
TRBD1 TRBJ2-2 TRBV19 - TGTGCCAGTACTGCACAGGGGAGTGACACCGGGGAGCTGTTTTTT CASTAQGSDTGELFF
- TRBJ2-1 TRBV27 - TGTGCCAGCAGTCCGAGCGCCCGAGAGCAGTTCTTC CASSPSAREQFF
- TRBJ2-7 TRBV19 - TGTGCCAGTAGGGCCCGGGAGCACCGACCCTACGAGCAGTACTTC CASRAREHRPYEQYF
TRBD2 TRBJ2-7 TRBV15 - TGTGCCACCAGCAGAGTCGGGGCTAGCGGGAGGTCGGCGCGCTACGAGCAGTACTTC CATSRVGASGRSARYEQYF
TRBD2 TRBJ2-1 TRBV6-1 - TGTGCCAGCAGTGATGGGACTAGCGGACACAATGAGCAGTTCTTC CASSDGTSGHNEQFF
- TRBJ1-2 TRBV29-1 - TGCAGCGTTGAGAATGAGACAGGCTATGGCTACACCTTC CSVENETGYGYTF
- TRBJ2-7 TRBV19 - TGTGCCAGTAGTATTCGGCCGGGGAGAGAATGGGAGCAGTACTTC CASSIRPGREWEQYF
- TRBJ1-4 TRBV5-1 - TGCGCCAGCAGCTCAACAGGGACACTCAATGAAAAACTGTTTTTT CASSSTGTLNEKLFF
TRBD1 TRBJ2-7 TRBV30 - TGTGCCTGGGTTTCCCCCCAGGGGGCTGCAATCGAGCAGTACTTC CAWVSPQGAAIEQYF
- TRBJ2-5 TRBV15 few TGTGCCACCAGCAGAGATCGTAGTGGCAGGCAAGAGACCCAGTACTTC CATSRDRSGRQETQYF
- TRBJ2-1 TRBV10-2 - TGCGCCAGCCTCCACCCGGACAGATACAATGAGCAGTTCTTC CASLHPDRYNEQFF
- TRBJ1-5 TRBV6-6 - TGTGCCAGCAGTTACACAAATCAGCCCCAGCATTTT CASSYTNQPQHF
- TRBJ2-7 TRBV12-5 - TGTGCTAGTGGTTTGGTTGGACGGGGGAAGTACGAGCAGTACTTC CASGLVGRGKYEQYF
TRBD2 TRBJ2-7 TRBV10-1 - TGCGCCAGCAGTGAGTCCGGGACTACCTACGAGCAGTACTTC CASSESGTTYEQYF